These T cell receptor beta chains were read from a single sample in a study of technical replicates of blood from several donors. This table comes from immunoSEQ multiplex PCR, and its TCRdb copy is limited to in-frame clones, with some not included. The repertoire holds some 70,000 clones, with roughly 90% as singletons. The sequenced sample consisted of PBMCs. These receptors originate from a human donor in good health. Some clones in this sample may be carry-over from other donors' samples. Both conserved end residues are part of each CDR3. D genes are given only for firm matches. Clone size is given for some rows only: seen once, a few or many times, or a class if the clone is expanded.

TRBD1	NA	TRBV7-6	TRBJ2-5	CASSLRGHRETQYF	TGTGCCAGCAGCCTCAGGGGGCATCGTGAGACCCAGTACTTC
NA	NA	TRBV5-6	TRBJ2-5	CASSSGSETQYF	TGTGCCAGCAGCTCGGGATCCGAGACCCAGTACTTC
NA	NA	TRBV5-6	TRBJ2-1	CASSLGRISYNEQFF	TGTGCCAGCAGCCTTGGCCGCATATCCTACAATGAGCAGTTCTTC
TRBD1	many	TRBV6-4	TRBJ2-3	CASSLTGGTDTQYF	TGTGCCAGCAGCTTGACAGGGGGCACAGATACGCAGTATTTT
TRBD1	NA	TRBV10-3	TRBJ1-6	CAIRRTGGGSPLHF	TGTGCCATCAGAAGGACAGGAGGGGGGTCACCCCTCCACTTT
TRBD1	NA	TRBV5-6	TRBJ1-3	CASSSGQGAGNTIYF	TGTGCCAGCAGCTCAGGACAGGGGGCTGGAAACACCATATATTTT
NA	NA	TRBV10-3	TRBJ1-2	CAISHGGAGGYTF	TGTGCCATCAGCCATGGGGGGGCTGGCGGCTACACCTTC
TRBD1	NA	TRBV5-4	TRBJ1-2	CASSDQGAYGYTF	TGTGCCAGCAGCGACCAGGGGGCATATGGCTACACCTTC
NA	NA	TRBV6-6	TRBJ1-5	CASSPHPGLSQPQHF	TGTGCCAGCAGTCCCCACCCGGGTCTCAGTCAGCCCCAGCATTTT
TRBD1	NA	TRBV7-9	TRBJ2-2	CASSPRQGSNTGELFF	TGTGCCAGCAGCCCCAGACAGGGCTCGAACACCGGGGAGCTGTTTTTT
TRBD2	few	TRBV6-5	TRBJ2-7	CASKFGLAGFYEQYF	TGTGCCAGCAAATTTGGACTAGCGGGGTTCTACGAGCAGTACTTC
TRBD1	NA	TRBV7-2	TRBJ2-1	CASRKTGGANEQFF	TGTGCCAGCAGGAAAACAGGGGGAGCCAATGAGCAGTTCTTC
NA	NA	TRBV18	TRBJ1-2	CASSPFEGADGYTF	TGTGCCAGCTCACCATTCGAAGGGGCTGACGGCTACACCTTC
NA	NA	TRBV20-1	TRBJ1-1	CSAEANTEAFF	TGCAGTGCTGAAGCGAACACTGAAGCTTTCTTT
TRBD1	NA	TRBV5-6	TRBJ2-5	CASSRNRGTTQYF	TGTGCCAGCAGCAGAAACAGGGGGACGACCCAGTACTTC
TRBD2	NA	TRBV18	TRBJ2-7	CASSRLAGAWEQYF	TGTGCCAGCTCCCGACTAGCGGGTGCATGGGAGCAGTACTTC
TRBD1	NA	TRBV6-5	TRBJ1-3	CASRTGAVSGNTIYF	TGTGCCAGCAGAACAGGGGCAGTCTCTGGAAACACCATATATTTT
NA	NA	TRBV4-1	TRBJ1-1	CASSQGLMGRNTEAFF	TGCGCCAGCAGCCAAGGGCTCATGGGGAGGAACACTGAAGCTTTCTTT
NA	NA	TRBV7-3	TRBJ2-1	CASSLARDNEQFF	TGTGCCAGCAGCCTGGCCAGGGACAATGAGCAGTTCTTC
NA	NA	TRBV7-3	TRBJ2-2	CASSPRPSSNTGELFF	TGTGCCAGCAGCCCCCGTCCTTCCTCGAACACCGGGGAGCTGTTTTTT
NA	NA	TRBV6-4	TRBJ2-2	CASSDKRTGELFF	TGTGCCAGCAGTGATAAGCGGACCGGGGAGCTGTTTTTT
NA	once	TRBV7-9	TRBJ2-7	CASSQGPGTSGYTYEQYF	TGTGCCAGCAGCCAAGGACCGGGCACCTCAGGGTACACCTACGAGCAGTACTTC
NA	NA	TRBV7-2	TRBJ1-6	CASSPGGTLNSPLHF	TGTGCCAGCAGCCCCGGGGGGACACTTAATTCACCCCTCCACTTT
NA	NA	TRBV5-6	TRBJ2-4	CASSLTRNIAKNIQYF	TGTGCCAGCAGTTTGACCAGAAATATAGCCAAAAACATTCAGTACTTC
NA	once	TRBV5-4	TRBJ2-1	CASSPGGREQFF	TGTGCCAGCAGCCCGGGGGGCCGAGAGCAGTTCTTC
TRBD1	NA	TRBV5-1	TRBJ1-2	CASSQAGTGGDYGYTF	TGCGCCAGCAGCCAAGCCGGGACAGGAGGGGACTATGGCTACACCTTC
TRBD1	once	TRBV7-9	TRBJ2-7	CASWTGGAGEQYF	TGTGCCAGCTGGACAGGGGGCGCGGGCGAGCAGTACTTC
TRBD1	NA	TRBV14	TRBJ1-6	CASSPTRGSSPLHF	TGTGCCAGCAGCCCGACCAGGGGGAGCTCACCCCTCCACTTT
NA	NA	TRBV2	TRBJ2-2	CASNGRGLESGELFF	TGTGCCAGCAATGGCAGGGGTTTGGAATCCGGGGAGCTGTTTTTT
TRBD2	NA	TRBV19	TRBJ2-5	CASSRGLAGGRQETQYF	TGTGCCAGTAGTAGGGGACTAGCGGGGGGCCGCCAAGAGACCCAGTACTTC
NA	NA	TRBV18	TRBJ1-3	CASSPMEGVGNTIYF	TGTGCCAGCTCACCAATGGAAGGGGTCGGAAACACCATATATTTT